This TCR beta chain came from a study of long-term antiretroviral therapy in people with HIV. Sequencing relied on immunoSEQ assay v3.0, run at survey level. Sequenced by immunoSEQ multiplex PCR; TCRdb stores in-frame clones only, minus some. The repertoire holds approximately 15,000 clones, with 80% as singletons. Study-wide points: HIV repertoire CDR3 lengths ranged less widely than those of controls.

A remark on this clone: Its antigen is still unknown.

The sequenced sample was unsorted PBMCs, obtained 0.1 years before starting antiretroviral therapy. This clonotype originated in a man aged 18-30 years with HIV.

Here the CDR3 DNA reads TGTGCCAGCAGCTTAGGCGAGGGACTAGCTTCCCCTAGGGATGAGCAGTTCTTC. Translation: CASSLGEGLASPRDEQFF. The V call is TRBV7-7, the J call TRBJ2-1, with 9 bases identical to TRBD2. This CDR3 comprises 18 residues. Germline V gene sequence: CDR1 SSHAT, CDR2 FNYEAQ (reference sequence). V gave up 1 base and J gave up 8 bases; unmatched junction bases: 15.